Shown below are 6 T cell receptor beta chains from a single sample sequenced in a study of blood T cell repertoires in COVID-19. Produced via immunoSEQ multiplex PCR; TCRdb's table is partial and in-frame only. In the table there are fewer than 250,000 clones, around 90% of which are singletons. Material for sequencing was PBMCs or T cells enriched from blood (not recorded which). These receptors were taken from a man aged 50-59 years who had been exposed to COVID-19.

This sequence joins TRBV25-1 and TRBJ1-5; no definite D call. CDR3 size: 16 residues. Trimming pared 1 base from V and 2 bases from J, leaving 12 bases between. From germline, CDR1 is MGHDK and CDR2 SYGVNS. CDR3 sequence: CASSESGLRGNQPQHF. The CDR3 nucleotides read TGTGCCAGCAGTGAATCGGGATTACGGGGCAATCAGCCCCAGCATTTT.

This rearrangement joins TRBV11-2 to TRBJ1-3; D is possibly TRBD1 (6 bases). Germline V gives CDR1 SGHAT, CDR2 FQNNGV. Trimming removed 3 bases at V and 3 bases at J, with 12 bases between. The CDR3 extends over 15 amino acids. In DNA, the CDR3 is TGTGCCAGCAGCTTTGGGGGCTTGGGTGGAAACACCATATATTTT. Translated: CASSFGGLGGNTIYF.

This clone came up once. This chain links TRBV21-1 with TRBJ1-2; the table names TRBD1, a call not compared with the DNA. TRBV21-1 constitutes a pseudogene. The CDR3 consists of 15 residues. CDR3 in amino acids: CASSRLGHPNYGYTF. Written as DNA, the CDR3 is TGTGCCAGCAGCAGGCTGGGACACCCTAACTATGGCTACACCTTC.

The V call is TRBV28, the J call TRBJ2-3, with 9 positions matching TRBD2. Looked up from germline, CDR1 is MDHEN and CDR2 is SYDVKM. This CDR3 is 15 amino acids long. The trim removed 5 bases at V and 1 base at J, leaving 4 bases unmatched. CDR3 protein: CASSPIAGGTDTQYF. CDR3 nucleotide sequence: TGTGCCAGCAGTCCTATAGCGGGGGGCACAGATACGCAGTATTTT.

The chain has TRBV6-4 and TRBJ1-1, with D uncertain. The CDR3 is 15 amino acids. Germline values: CDR1 MRHNA, CDR2 SNTAGT. Between the trimmed V and J ends, which lost 0 bases and 1 base, there was a span of 9 bases. The CDR3: CASSDSTEKNTEAFF. The CDR3 nucleotides are TGTGCCAGCAGTGACTCAACAGAAAAGAACACTGAAGCTTTCTTT.

The CDR3 loop is CASSPGSFYNEQFF. CDR3 nucleotide sequence: TGTGCCAGCAGCCCAGGCTCTTTCTACAATGAGCAGTTCTTC. This chain connects TRBV7-8 to TRBJ2-1; D remains ambiguous. Per the germline V gene, CDR1 is SGHVS and CDR2 is FQNEAQ. The CDR3 has 14 residues. V dropped 5 bases and J dropped 3 bases, with 11 bases sitting between them.